The 15 T cell receptor beta chains below come from one sample, sequenced in a study of T cells in women clearing cervical HPV infection. Assay: immunoSEQ multiplex PCR; the TCRdb copy retains only in-frame clones and omits some. This listing includes 18,000 or so clones. The sequenced sample was blood buffy coat. The receptor set was obtained from a woman between 18 and 70 years old with a cervical HPV16 infection that either progressed to CIN3+ or cleared (not recorded which).

On this clone itself: The CDR3 end lies 3 residues beyond the end of the read and is filled in from the germline J gene. The chain carries TRBV2 and TRBJ1-5; perhaps TRBD1 as D (5 bases). The CDR3 is 15 residues long. V was cut by 5 bases and J by 3 bases, with 14 bases left in between. CDR1 is SNHLY and CDR2 is FYNNEI in the germline V gene. This chain's CDR3 is CASSPGGDLNQPQHF. CDR3 bases read: TGTGCCAGCAGTCCTGGGGGGGATCTCAATCAGCCC.

As to this clone: The read halts 3 residues ahead of the CDR3 end, with the missing end drawn from the germline J gene. The rearrangement links TRBV19 to TRBJ1-2, with D hard to call. Deletions cut 4 bases from V and 6 bases from J, with 12 bases between. The CDR3 is made up of 13 amino acids. Germline CDR1 reads LNHDA; CDR2 reads SQIVND (reference sequence). The CDR3 DNA, read in part, is TGTGCCAGTAGTAAGTCGTTGTTAGATGGC. Protein sequence: CASSKSLLDG. The full CDR3 protein reads CASSKSLLDGYTF.

Concerning this clone itself: The read ends 3 residues early relative to the CDR3; the germline J gene fills the gap. The gene calls are TRBV10-3 and TRBJ2-2; TRBD1 aligns across 8 bases. This CDR3 has 16 residues. CDR1 and CDR2 from the germline V gene are ENHRY and SYGVKD. V was clipped by 2 bases and J by 5 bases; unmatched bases: 7. The CDR3 protein is CAISERAGGATGELFF. CDR3 bases read: TGTGCCATCAGTGAGCGCGCAGGGGGCGCGACCGGGGAG.

To note about this clone: One end of the junction varies from germline; a read error may be responsible. The read gets to within 3 residues of the CDR3 end, and the germline J gene fills in the rest. The chain employs TRBV4-2 and TRBJ1-2, with D uncertain. There are 13 residues in the CDR3. Germline loops: CDR1 LGHNA, CDR2 YNFKEQ. This CDR3 reads CASSHDTNYGYTF. The sequenced CDR3 bases are TGCGCCAGCAGCCACGACACTAACTATGGC.

For this clone: A junction boundary mismatches the germline segment, possibly from a read error. The CDR3 end lies 3 residues beyond the end of the read and is filled in from the germline J gene. The chain couples TRBV7-7 to TRBJ2-2; D uncertain. Germline V gene lookup returns CDR1 SSHAT and CDR2 FNYEAQ (reference sequence). This CDR3 has 15 amino acids. Partial CDR3 DNA: TGTGCTAGCAGCCCCACAGATATGAACACCGGGGAG. Translating gives CASSPTDMNTGE. From start to end, the CDR3 is CASSPTDMNTGELFF.

In the case of this clone: The read ends 3 residues before the CDR3 terminus; that terminus is restored from the germline J gene. V and J are TRBV18 and TRBJ2-1; tentatively, D is TRBD2 (7 bases). Germline CDR1 reads KGHSH; CDR2 reads LQKENI. The CDR3 runs to 17 residues. V was pared by 0 bases and J by 4 bases, with 16 bases between. CDR3 DNA (partial): TGTGCCAGCTCACCACCGGGCGGGGGCGCTGGGTACAATGAG. As protein: CASSPPGGGAGYNE. The complete CDR3 sequence is CASSPPGGGAGYNEQFF. Full variable domain (rest looked up from reference TRBV18 and TRBJ2-1): NAGVMQNPRHLVRRRGQEARLRCSPMKGHSHVYWYRQLPEEGLKFMVYLQKENIIDESGMPKERFSAEFPKEGPSILRIQQVVRGDSAAYFCASSPPGGGAGYNEQFFGPGTRLTVL.

As for this clone: The CDR3 end falls 3 residues outside the read, so it is completed with the germline J gene. The chain combines TRBV12-5 with TRBJ1-5; 7 positions agree with TRBD1. This CDR3 has 15 amino acids. The V gene end was trimmed by 5 bases and the J gene end by 3 bases; junction bases not matched to a gene: 7. Germline V lookup: CDR1 LGHNT, CDR2 FRNRAP. The CDR3 DNA, read in part, is TGTGCTAGTGGTCTCATACAGGGGATCAATCAGCCC. This encodes CASGLIQGINQP. The entire CDR3 sequence reads CASGLIQGINQPQHF.

Note on this clone: The read finishes 3 residues shy of the CDR3 end, and the germline J gene is used to complete it. V and J are TRBV7-2 and TRBJ2-7, with a possible D match to TRBD1 (5 bases). The V end was cut by 0 bases, the J end by 3 bases, with 6 bases between. This CDR3 comprises 13 residues. Germline CDR1 SGHTA, CDR2 FQGNSA. CDR3 sequence: CASSLAQDYEQYF. The part of the CDR3 DNA that was read is TGTGCCAGCAGCTTAGCACAGGACTACGAG.

Note on this clone: The read terminates 3 residues ahead of where the CDR3 ends, so the germline J gene completes it. This chain uses TRBV2 with TRBJ1-6; 9 bases fit TRBD1. V gave up 8 bases and J gave up 0 bases; unmatched junction bases: 5. The germline gives CDR1 SNHLY, CDR2 FYNNEI. The CDR3 is 16 amino acids. The sequenced part of the CDR3 DNA is TGTGCCAGCGAGGGACAGGGAAGCTCCTATAATTCACCC. Its translation is CASEGQGSSYNSP. The entire CDR3 reads CASEGQGSSYNSPLHF.

Considering frequency, this clone is medium-sized. The observed sequence ends 3 residues before the CDR3 terminus, with the missing tail filled in from the germline J gene. The chain joins TRBV18 to TRBJ2-4, with 7 bases fitting TRBD1. The J segment lost 0 bases and the V segment lost 4 bases, leaving 9 bases of the junction unmatched. Looked up from germline, CDR1 is KGHSH and CDR2 is LQKENI. The length of the CDR3 is 17 residues. CDR3 region: CASSQLGTVVAKNIQYF. Partial CDR3 DNA: TGTGCCAGCTCACAACTCGGGACAGTTGTAGCCAAAAACATT. The full variable domain, rest sourced from reference TRBV18 and TRBJ2-4, is NAGVMQNPRHLVRRRGQEARLRCSPMKGHSHVYWYRQLPEEGLKFMVYLQKENIIDESGMPKERFSAEFPKEGPSILRIQQVVRGDSAAYFCASSQLGTVVAKNIQYFGAGTRLSVL.

About this clone itself: The read is 3 residues too short to cover the CDR3 end, so that end is filled in from the germline J gene. This chain connects TRBV7-2 to TRBJ1-3; no clear D gene. From germline, CDR1 is SGHTA and CDR2 FQGNSA. The CDR3 is 13 residues long. The CDR3 sequence is CASSLDPQKGIYF. CDR3 DNA, as far as it was read: TGTGCCAGCAGCTTAGACCCCCAAAAAGGG.

For this clone: The CDR3 is cut off 3 residues early in the read; its end comes from the germline J gene. V is TRBV7-2 and J is TRBJ1-2; D may be TRBD1 (5 bases). Per germline, CDR1 SGHTA and CDR2 FQGNSA. Trimming stripped 2 bases from V and 4 bases from J, with 11 bases between. CDR3 length equals 14 residues. The chain's CDR3 is CASSLSGLSYGYTF. CDR3 DNA (partial): TGTGCCAGCAGCTTATCGGGACTCAGCTATGGC.

Of note for this clone: The read terminates 3 residues before the CDR3 end, so the remaining end is supplied by the germline J gene. The chain couples TRBV28 to TRBJ1-2; D is ambiguous. The CDR3 has 14 residues. In germline, CDR1 is MDHEN, CDR2 SYDVKM. V lost 5 bases and J 1 base, leaving 11 bases between the germline ends. The CDR3 reads CASSLPPINYGYTF. The CDR3 DNA, read in part, is TGTGCCAGCAGTCTACCACCTATTAACTATGGC.

The chain's CDR3 is CASLNREYTDTQYF. The covered CDR3 bases are TGTGCCAGCCTAAACAGAGAATACACAGATACG. This chain links TRBV2 with TRBJ2-3, with D uncertain. The CDR3 end lies 3 residues beyond the end of the read and is filled in from the germline J gene. V lost 8 bases, J lost 2 bases, and 14 bases lay in between. Looked up from germline, CDR1 is SNHLY and CDR2 is FYNNEI. The CDR3 runs to 14 residues.

A word on this clone: The read terminates 3 residues before the CDR3 end, so the remaining end is supplied by the germline J gene. This chain uses TRBV7-6 with TRBJ2-3; TRBD2 agrees at 12 bases. Trimming took 5 bases from V and 5 from J; bases not matched to a gene: 14. The CDR3 extends over 18 amino acids. Germline CDR1 reads SGHVS; CDR2 reads FNYEAQ. The covered CDR3 bases are TGTGCCAGCAGCCCCATGGGGCTAGCGGGAGGGCTGGGAGATACG. It translates to CASSPMGLAGGLGDT. The CDR3 in its entirety is CASSPMGLAGGLGDTQYF.